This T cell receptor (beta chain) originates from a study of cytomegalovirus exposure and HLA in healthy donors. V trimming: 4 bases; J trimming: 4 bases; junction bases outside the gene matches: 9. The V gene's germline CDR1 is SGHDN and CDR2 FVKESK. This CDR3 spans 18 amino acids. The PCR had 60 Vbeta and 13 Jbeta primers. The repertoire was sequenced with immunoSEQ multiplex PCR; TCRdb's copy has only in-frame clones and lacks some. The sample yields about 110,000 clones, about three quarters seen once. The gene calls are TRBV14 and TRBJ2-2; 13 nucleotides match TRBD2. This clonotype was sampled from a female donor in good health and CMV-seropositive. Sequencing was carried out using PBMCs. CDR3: CASSPFQTSGGITGELFF. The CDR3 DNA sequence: TGTGCCAGCAGCCCGTTCCAGACTAGCGGGGGGATCACCGGGGAGCTGTTTTTT.